The TCR beta chain under discussion was sequenced for a study of control samples from healthy donors and cancer patients. The CDR3 length is 13 residues. Germline lookup yields CDR1 SNHLY and CDR2 FYNNEI. V dropped 3 bases and J dropped 5 bases, with 10 bases sitting between them. TCRdb's table, derived via immunoSEQ multiplex PCR, lists solely in-frame clones and lacks some. Here the sample spans tens of thousands of clones, over 80% being singletons. The source of this sequence is a man aged 55 to 69 in good health. The specimen sequenced was blood. The rearrangement links TRBV2 to TRBJ2-5; unclear D gene. In nucleotides, the CDR3 is TGTGCCAGCAGTGAGGGGTGGATGGAGACCCAGTACTTC. Protein: CASSEGWMETQYF.